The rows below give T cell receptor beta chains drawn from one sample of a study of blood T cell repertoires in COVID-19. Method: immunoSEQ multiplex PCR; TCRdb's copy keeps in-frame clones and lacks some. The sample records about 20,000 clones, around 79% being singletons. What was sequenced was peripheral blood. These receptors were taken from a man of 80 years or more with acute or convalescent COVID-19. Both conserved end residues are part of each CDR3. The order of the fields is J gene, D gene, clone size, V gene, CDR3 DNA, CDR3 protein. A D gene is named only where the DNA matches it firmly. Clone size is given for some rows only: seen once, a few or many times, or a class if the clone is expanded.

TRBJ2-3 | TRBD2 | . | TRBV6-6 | TGTGCCAGCAGTTCTCGACTAGCGGGAGTGACAGATACGCAGTATTTT | CASSSRLAGVTDTQYF
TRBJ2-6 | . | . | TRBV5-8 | TGTGCCAGCAGTCCAACACAGGTGACCTCTGGGGCCAACGTCCTGACTTTC | CASSPTQVTSGANVLTF
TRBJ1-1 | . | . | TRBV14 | TGTGCCAGCAGCCAAGGTAGGGGGAAAGAAGCTTTCTTT | CASSQGRGKEAFF
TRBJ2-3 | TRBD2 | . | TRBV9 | TGTGCCAGCAGCCTACAAAAACTAGCGGGATCATCAGATACGCAGTATTTT | CASSLQKLAGSSDTQYF
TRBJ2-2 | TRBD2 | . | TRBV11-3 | TGTGCCAGCAGCTTTGGGGGGGACACCGGGGAGCTGTTTTTT | CASSFGGDTGELFF
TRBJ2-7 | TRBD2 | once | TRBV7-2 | TGTGCCAGCAGCAGTCAAGGACTAGCGGGAGACGAGCAGTACTTC | CASSSQGLAGDEQYF
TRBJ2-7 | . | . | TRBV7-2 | TGTGCCAGCAGCTTAGGATCTGCGGGCCACCGGAGATACGAGCAGTACTTC | CASSLGSAGHRRYEQYF
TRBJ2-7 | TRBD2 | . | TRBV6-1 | TGTGCCAGCAGTGAGGTAGCGGGAGGCTCCTACGAGCAGTACTTC | CASSEVAGGSYEQYF
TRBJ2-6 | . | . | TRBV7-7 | TGTGCTAGCAGCTCTTACTCTGGGGCCAACGTCCTGACTTTC | CASSSYSGANVLTF
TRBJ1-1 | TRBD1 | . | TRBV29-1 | TGCAGCGTTGAAAGAGGGGGCGGTTTGAACACTGAAGCTTTCTTT | CSVERGGGLNTEAFF
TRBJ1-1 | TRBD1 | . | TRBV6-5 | TGTGCCAGCAGATTACAGGGGCCCCCCACTGAAGCTTTCTTT | CASRLQGPPTEAFF
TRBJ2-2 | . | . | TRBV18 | TGTGCCAGCTCACCTATCGGGACTGGTCCCGGGGAGCTGTTTTTT | CASSPIGTGPGELFF
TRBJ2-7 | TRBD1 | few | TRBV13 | TGTGCCAGCAGCTTAACGCGGACAGGGTACTACGAGCAGTACTTC | CASSLTRTGYYEQYF
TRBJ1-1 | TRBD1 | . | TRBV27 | TGTGCCAGCAGTTTAACAGGGGGCACTGAAGCTTTCTTT | CASSLTGGTEAFF
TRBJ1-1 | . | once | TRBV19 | TGTGCCAGTAGCACCCGTGAGGTCTCCACTGAAGCTTTCTTT | CASSTREVSTEAFF
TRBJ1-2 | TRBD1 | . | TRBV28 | TGTGCCAGCAGACGACAGGGGACTAACGATGGCTACACCTTC | CASRRQGTNDGYTF
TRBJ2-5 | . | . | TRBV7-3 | TGTGCCAGCAGCTTTAACAGGGCCGAGACCCAGTACTTC | CASSFNRAETQYF
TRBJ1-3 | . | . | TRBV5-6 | TGTGCCAGCAGCCCGGGGTGGTCGGGGTCGCTAGGAAACACCATATATTTT | CASSPGWSGSLGNTIYF
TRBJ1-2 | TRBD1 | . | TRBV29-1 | TGCAGCGTTGGGCGACTTGGCGGGACAGGGACGCTCAGCCAAAACTATGGCTACACCTTC | CSVGRLGGTGTLSQNYGYTF
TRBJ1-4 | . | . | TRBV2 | TGTGCCAGCAGTGAAGCTTTTAGGGGGAGAACTAATGAAAAACTGTTTTTT | CASSEAFRGRTNEKLFF
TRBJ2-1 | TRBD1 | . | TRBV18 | TGTGCCAGCTCACCAAGCCACAGGGGGCGTAATGAGCAGTTCTTC | CASSPSHRGRNEQFF
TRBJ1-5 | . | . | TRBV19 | TGTGCCAGTAGTATTAGTAGCAATCAGCCCCAGCATTTT | CASSISSNQPQHF
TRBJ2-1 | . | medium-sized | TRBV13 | TGTGCCAGCAGCTCTGAGACTAGTGGGATAATCTTC | CASSSETSGIIF
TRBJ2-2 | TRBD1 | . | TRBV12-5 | TGTGCTAGTGGTTCCGCACAGGGGGAAAGGACCGGGGAGCTGTTTTTT | CASGSAQGERTGELFF
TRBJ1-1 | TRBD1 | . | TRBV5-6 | TGTGCCAGCAGCCTAAGGACAGGGACGATTTGGACGACTGAAGCTTTCTTT | CASSLRTGTIWTTEAFF
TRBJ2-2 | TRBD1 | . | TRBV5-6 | TGTGCCAGCAGCTTCGGGACAGGGAACACCGGGGAGCTGTTTTTT | CASSFGTGNTGELFF
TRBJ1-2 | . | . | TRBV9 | TGTGCCAGCGGCCGCCTTGAACCAGGGCTCTATGGCTACACCTTC | CASGRLEPGLYGYTF
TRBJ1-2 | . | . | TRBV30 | TGTGCCTGGAGTCTGTTTGGGTCCGGGGACTATGGCTACACCTTC | CAWSLFGSGDYGYTF
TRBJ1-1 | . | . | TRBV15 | TGTGCCACCAGCAGAGAGAGGGTTCGGTGGACCACTGAAGCTTTCTTT | CATSRERVRWTTEAFF
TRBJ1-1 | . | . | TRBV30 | TGTGCCTGGAGTGTCTATGACAGTGGAAACACTGAAGCTTTCTTT | CAWSVYDSGNTEAFF